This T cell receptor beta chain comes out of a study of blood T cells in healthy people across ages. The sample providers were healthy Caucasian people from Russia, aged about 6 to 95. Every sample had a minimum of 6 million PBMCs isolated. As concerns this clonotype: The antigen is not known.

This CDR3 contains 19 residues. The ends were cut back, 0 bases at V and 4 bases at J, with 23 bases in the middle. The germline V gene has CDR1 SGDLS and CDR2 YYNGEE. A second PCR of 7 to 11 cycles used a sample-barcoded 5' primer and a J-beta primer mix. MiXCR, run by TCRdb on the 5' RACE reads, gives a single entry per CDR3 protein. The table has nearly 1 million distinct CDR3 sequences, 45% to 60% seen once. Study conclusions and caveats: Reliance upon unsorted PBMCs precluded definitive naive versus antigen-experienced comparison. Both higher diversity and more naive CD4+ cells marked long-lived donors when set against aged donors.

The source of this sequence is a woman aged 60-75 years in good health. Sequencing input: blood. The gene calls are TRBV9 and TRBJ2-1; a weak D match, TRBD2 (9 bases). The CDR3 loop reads CASSVGGQESLAGYNEQFF. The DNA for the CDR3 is TGTGCCAGCAGCGTAGGGGGACAGGAGTCCCTAGCGGGATACAATGAGCAGTTCTTC.